The 20 T cell receptor beta chains presented below share a single source sample, sequenced in a study of control samples from healthy donors and cancer patients. Clones were sequenced by immunoSEQ multiplex PCR, and TCRdb holds only the in-frame ones, with some missing. The sample records some 140,000 clones, 80% to 95% being singletons. The sample was blood. The receptors derive from a man aged 25-45 years in good health.

This rearrangement joins TRBV18 to TRBJ2-7; 13 nucleotides match TRBD2. This CDR3 comprises 17 residues. The V and J ends lost 1 base and 3 bases, in that order; junction bases with no gene match: 6. Germline CDR1 is KGHSH and CDR2 is LQKENI. Here the CDR3 DNA reads TGTGCCAGCTCACCACAGGGACTAGCGGGAATAAGCTACGAGCAGTACTTC. Its protein is CASSPQGLAGISYEQYF.

As concerns this clone: The sample has other DNA sequences that encode this CDR3 too. V usage is TRBV19 and J usage is TRBJ2-7; tentative D call: TRBD2 (6 bases). Germline CDR1 is LNHDA and CDR2 is SQIVND (reference sequence). V gave up 4 bases and J gave up 5 bases, with 21 bases separating them. The CDR3 totals 16 residues. CDR3: CASSSQSMTRNNEQYF. In DNA form, the CDR3 reads TGTGCCAGTAGTAGCCAAAGTATGACTAGGAATAACGAGCAGTACTTC.

The chain links TRBV28 to TRBJ1-1; D is uncertain. From germline, CDR1 is MDHEN and CDR2 SYDVKM. Trimming removed 8 bases at V and 3 bases at J, with 19 bases between. CDR3 length equals 15 residues. The CDR3, as DNA: TGTGCCAGCGGACGGAGGAAGTTGGGATACACTGAAGCTTTCTTT. Translated: CASGRRKLGYTEAFF.

Here the CDR3 DNA reads TGTGCCAGCTCAGTAAAACAGGGAGGCACTGAAGCTTTCTTT. It yields the protein CASSVKQGGTEAFF. The chain joins TRBV18 to TRBJ1-1, with D perhaps TRBD1 (6 bases). The ends were cut back, 5 bases at V and 4 bases at J, with 14 bases in the middle. The CDR3 sequence is 14 residues long. Per the germline V gene, CDR1 is KGHSH and CDR2 is LQKENI.

The V call is TRBV7-6, the J call TRBJ2-7; TRBD2 might be the D (5 bases). CDR3 length equals 13 residues. Germline loops: CDR1 SGHVS, CDR2 FNYEAQ. V gave up 4 bases and J gave up 4 bases, with 11 bases separating them. The CDR3 protein is CASSSKREYEQYF. As DNA, the CDR3 is TGTGCCAGCAGCTCGAAACGGGAATACGAGCAGTACTTC. The full variable domain, in which reference TRBV7-6 and TRBJ2-7 provide the parts outside the CDR3, is GAGVSQSPRYKVTKRGQDVALRCDPISGHVSLYWYRQALGQGPEFLTYFNYEAQQDKSGLPNDRFSAERPEGSISTLTIQRTEQRDSAMYRCASSSKREYEQYFGPGTRLTVT.

The CDR3 DNA is TGTGCCAGCAGGGGGAACGAAGCTTTCTTT. Encoded protein: CASRGNEAFF. J is TRBJ1-1 and V is TRBV28; D ambiguous. Trimming took off 6 bases at V and 8 bases at J, with 7 bases between the two ends. This CDR3 is built from 10 residues. Germline assignment: CDR1 MDHEN and CDR2 SYDVKM.

This chain uses TRBV19 with TRBJ2-1, with 10 bases aligning to TRBD2. Germline CDR1 is LNHDA and CDR2 is SQIVND (reference sequence). The CDR3 length is 15 residues. V was clipped by 3 bases and J by 9 bases; unmatched bases: 8. CDR3: CASSMSTSGTGEQFF. DNA of the CDR3: TGTGCCAGTAGTATGAGCACTAGCGGGACTGGTGAGCAGTTCTTC.

This clone was found a few times. The gene calls are TRBV5-6 and TRBJ2-7; possibly TRBD1 or TRBD2 for D (6 bases each). CDR3 size: 14 residues. Trimming left V 4 bases short and J 3 bases short, with 14 bases between. Germline V gene sequence: CDR1 SGHDT, CDR2 YYEEEE. Written as DNA, the CDR3 is TGTGCCAGCAGCCCGGGGGCTAGCGACTACGAGCAGTACTTC. It codes for CASSPGASDYEQYF.

This clone appeared a few times. The rearrangement links TRBV6-5 to TRBJ2-7, with 10 bases matching TRBD2. The CDR3 is 14 amino acids. Germline-derived CDR1 and CDR2 are MNHEY and SVGAGI. Trimming cost V 6 bases and J 2 bases; bases outside gene matches: 4. CDR3 in amino acids: CASSRTSGPYEQYF. DNA for the CDR3: TGTGCCAGCAGCAGGACTAGCGGACCCTACGAGCAGTACTTC.

This clone appeared a single time. V gene TRBV27 combines with J gene TRBJ2-1; 9 bases match TRBD1. The CDR3 is made up of 16 amino acids. V shed 2 bases, J shed 9 bases, and the junction held 11 bases outside the gene matches. The germline V gene encodes CDR1 MNHEY and CDR2 SMNVEV (reference sequence). DNA for the CDR3: TGTGCCAGCAGTTTACCGGGACAGGGCCTAGTGTCTGAGCAGTTCTTC. It yields the protein CASSLPGQGLVSEQFF.

This clone was found once. Other DNA sequences in the sample encode the same CDR3. The rearrangement joins TRBV20-1 to TRBJ2-7; D gene uncertain. V was trimmed by 1 base and J by 4 bases, leaving 5 bases between them. The CDR3 has 11 amino acids. CDR1 is DFQATT and CDR2 is SNEGSKA in the germline V gene (reference sequence). As DNA, the CDR3 is TGCAGTGCTAGAGTTGGGTACGAGCAGTACTTC. Protein product: CSARVGYEQYF.

The chain recombines TRBV9 with TRBJ1-1; D is possibly TRBD1 (5 bases). The CDR3 is made up of 14 amino acids. The ends were cut back, 0 bases at V and 5 bases at J, with 11 bases in the middle. Germline lookup yields CDR1 SGDLS and CDR2 YYNGEE. In DNA form, the CDR3 reads TGTGCCAGCAGCGTAGACCAGGGCGGTACTGAAGCTTTCTTT. Translating gives CASSVDQGGTEAFF. The variable domain in full, completed from reference TRBV9 and TRBJ1-1, reads DSGVTQTPKHLITATGQRVTLRCSPRSGDLSVYWYQQSLDQGLQFLIQYYNGEERAKGNILERFSAQQFPDLHSELNLSSLELGDSALYFCASSVDQGGTEAFFGQGTRLTVV.

The chain combines TRBV7-3 with TRBJ1-1; D gene uncertain. This CDR3 has 13 residues. Trimming shortened V by 0 bases and J by 6 bases, and 8 bases separated the two germline ends. Germline assignment: CDR1 SGHTA and CDR2 FQGTGA. CDR3 residues: CASSLTHGSEAFF. In DNA form, the CDR3 reads TGTGCCAGCAGCTTAACGCACGGGTCTGAAGCTTTCTTT. The full variable domain, completed using reference TRBV7-3 and TRBJ1-1, is GAGVSQTPSNKVTEKGKYVELRCDPISGHTALYWYRQSLGQGPEFLIYFQGTGAADDSGLPNDRFFAVRPEGSVSTLKIQRTERGDSAVYLCASSLTHGSEAFFGQGTRLTVV.

J is TRBJ2-7 and V is TRBV28; the D gene is possibly TRBD1 (5 bases). The CDR3 is made up of 13 amino acids. Trimming removed 8 bases from V and 2 bases from J, with 13 bases in between. The germline V gene encodes CDR1 MDHEN and CDR2 SYDVKM. The DNA for the CDR3 is TGTGCCAGCTTCGACAGCGTCCCCTACGAGCAGTACTTC. Translated, it gives CASFDSVPYEQYF.

The rearrangement links TRBV6-2 or TRBV6-3 to TRBJ2-7, with D possibly being TRBD2 (5 bases). This CDR3 spans 14 amino acids. Germline V gives CDR1 MNHEY, CDR2 SVGEGT. The V end lost 0 bases, the J end lost 7 bases, and 13 bases lay between the germline ends. In DNA, the CDR3 is TGTGCCAGCAGTTACTCGGACTCGGCGAGGGAGCAGTACTTC. Translation gives CASSYSDSAREQYF.

The chain combines TRBV7-8 with TRBJ2-5; D gene unclear. The germline V gene has CDR1 SGHVS and CDR2 FQNEAQ. Deletions cut 7 bases from V and 12 bases from J, with 27 bases between. This CDR3 spans 15 amino acids. CDR3 amino acids: CASTPGVVGTTIEYF. The CDR3 bases are TGTGCCAGCACCCCTGGGGTGGTTGGTACAACGATAGAGTACTTC. Complete variable domain (other parts from reference TRBV7-8 and TRBJ2-5): GAGVSQSPRYKVAKRGQDVALRCDPISGHVSLFWYQQALGQGPEFLTYFQNEAQLDKSGLPSDRFFAERPEGSVSTLKIQRTQQEDSAVYLCASTPGVVGTTIEYFGPGTRLLVL.

The chain uses TRBV12-5 and TRBJ2-1, with 8 bases identical to TRBD1. Germline CDR1 LGHNT, CDR2 FRNRAP. The CDR3 totals 15 residues. Germline trimming cut 5 bases from V and 0 bases from J; bases unmatched to any gene: 3. CDR3 coding DNA: TGTGCTAGTGGTCCGGGACAGGTCTCCTACAATGAGCAGTTCTTC. As protein: CASGPGQVSYNEQFF.

The gene calls are TRBV27 and TRBJ2-3; TRBD2 aligns across 13 bases. The V and J ends lost 7 bases and 4 bases, in that order; junction bases with no gene match: 5. CDR1 and CDR2 from the germline V gene are MNHEY and SMNVEV (reference sequence). This CDR3 comprises 15 residues. The CDR3, as DNA: TGTGCCAGCATCCGACTAGCGGGAGGATCAGATACGCAGTATTTT. As protein: CASIRLAGGSDTQYF.

This clone was seen only a few times. Other DNA sequences within the sample encode an identical CDR3. CDR3 bases: TGCAGTGCGAACAGGGGGGAGACCCAGTACTTC. This sequence encodes CSANRGETQYF. The V call is TRBV20-1, the J call TRBJ2-5, with 8 bases fitting TRBD1. V was clipped by 6 bases and J by 5 bases; unmatched bases: 2. The CDR3 is made up of 11 amino acids. Germline V gives CDR1 DFQATT, CDR2 SNEGSKA (reference sequence).

The rearrangement joins TRBV7-6 to TRBJ2-7; TRBD2 matches at 10 bases. Germline CDR1 reads SGHVS; CDR2 reads FNYEAQ. The CDR3 is 15 residues long. V lost 2 bases to trimming and J lost 5 bases; unmatched junction nucleotides: 6. CDR3 DNA sequence: TGTGCCAGCAGCTTAAATCTAGCGGGAGACCACGAGCAGTACTTC. Protein: CASSLNLAGDHEQYF.